Detailed here is one T cell receptor (beta chain). This sample is part of a study of control samples from healthy donors and cancer patients. Assay used: immunoSEQ multiplex PCR; TCRdb lists only in-frame clones, some missing. The sample shows roughly 180,000 clones, approximately 94% of them seen only once. Germline V lookup: CDR1 LNHDA, CDR2 SQIVND (reference sequence). V shed 4 bases, J shed 5 bases, and the junction held 2 bases outside the gene matches. The CDR3 sequence is 13 residues long. The receptor was isolated from a woman aged 18-29 years in good health. V usage is TRBV19 and J usage is TRBJ1-5; 7 nucleotides line up with TRBD1. Input material: blood. This chain's CDR3 is CASSNRGDQPQHF. The CDR3 region has the DNA TGTGCCAGTAGTAACAGGGGCGATCAGCCCCAGCATTTT.